This T cell receptor (beta chain) was sequenced during a study of early T cells in non-severe SARS-CoV-2 infection. Across the whole study: The study sequenced bulk RNA from unsorted whole blood, with chains unpaired.

This clonotype was detected only a few times. Antigen: not known. Individual cDNA molecules each received unique molecular identifiers attached to them. One entry per CDR3 protein results from TCRdb running MiXCR on the 5' RACE reads. The table has around 99,000 distinct CDR3 sequences, 11% seen once. Study-wide results and limits: Clonotype matching in VDJdb favored anti-spike CD8 responses and did not capture private and CD4 specificities.

The CDR3 sequence is 15 residues long. V lost 0 bases and J lost 0, with 6 bases in between. From germline, CDR1 is MNHNS and CDR2 SASEGT. Sequenced: whole blood. This chain connects TRBV6-1 to TRBJ1-3; D call uncertain. The receptor comes from an adult who was a healthcare worker with PCR-confirmed SARS-CoV-2 infection or an uninfected control (not recorded which). The DNA for the CDR3 is TGTGCCAGCAGTGAAGCGGGCGGCTCTGGAAACACCATATATTTT. Translation: CASSEAGGSGNTIYF.